This TCR beta chain emerged from a study of cytomegalovirus exposure and HLA in healthy donors. Study findings and constraints: The majority of TCR sequences were rare, yet some public TCRs appeared in many donors. The authors confirmed in vitro that three CMV-associated chains were specific for CMV antigens. Overall, 164 TCR beta chains were annotated as cytomegalovirus-associated.

Germline values: CDR1 MGHRA, CDR2 YSYEKL. The germline V and J ends were trimmed by 4 bases and 10 bases, with 12 bases remaining between them. The CDR3 length is 12 residues. The donors were members of the approximately 130-subject validation cohort (separate from the approximately 670-subject first cohort). Of note for this clone: Antigen: not known.

TCRdb's table, derived via immunoSEQ multiplex PCR, lists solely in-frame clones and lacks some. In the table there are more than 45,000 clones, roughly 87% of which are singletons. The sequence was obtained from a woman aged 18-29 years in good health and CMV-seronegative. The source material was PBMCs. The chain recombines TRBV4-1 with TRBJ2-3; D unclear. The CDR3 protein is CASSRDSRAQYF. CDR3 nucleotide sequence: TGCGCCAGCAGCCGTGACTCTCGGGCGCAGTATTTT.